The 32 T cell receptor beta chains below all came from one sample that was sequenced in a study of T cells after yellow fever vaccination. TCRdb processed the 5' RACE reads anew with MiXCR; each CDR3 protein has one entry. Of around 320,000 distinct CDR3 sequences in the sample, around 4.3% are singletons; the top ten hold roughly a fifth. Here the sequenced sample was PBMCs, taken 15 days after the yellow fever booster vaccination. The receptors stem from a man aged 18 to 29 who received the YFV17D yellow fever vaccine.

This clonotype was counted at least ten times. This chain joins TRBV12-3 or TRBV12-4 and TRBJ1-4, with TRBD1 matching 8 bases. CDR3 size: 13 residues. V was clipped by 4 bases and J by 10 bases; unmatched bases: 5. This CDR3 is CASSSQQGGKLFF. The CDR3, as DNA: TGTGCCAGCAGTTCTCAACAGGGGGGAAAACTGTTTTTT.

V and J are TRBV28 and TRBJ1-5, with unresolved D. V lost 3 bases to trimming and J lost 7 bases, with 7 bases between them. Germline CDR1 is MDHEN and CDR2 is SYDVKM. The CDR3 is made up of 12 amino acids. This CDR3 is CASSFGEQPQHF. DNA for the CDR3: TGTGCCAGCAGTTTCGGGGAACAGCCCCAGCATTTT.

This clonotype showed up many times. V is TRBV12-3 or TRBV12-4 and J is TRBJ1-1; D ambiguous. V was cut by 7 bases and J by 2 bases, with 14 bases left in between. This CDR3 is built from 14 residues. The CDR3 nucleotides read TGTGCCAGCACTGTCGGGCTGACAAACACTGAAGCTTTCTTT. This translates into CASTVGLTNTEAFF.

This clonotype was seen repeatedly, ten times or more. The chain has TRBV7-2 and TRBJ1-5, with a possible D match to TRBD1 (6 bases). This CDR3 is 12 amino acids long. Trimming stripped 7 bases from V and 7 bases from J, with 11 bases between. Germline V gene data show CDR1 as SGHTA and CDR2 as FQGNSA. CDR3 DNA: TGTGCCAGCACGCAACAGGGACAGCCCCAGCATTTT. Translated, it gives CASTQQGQPQHF.

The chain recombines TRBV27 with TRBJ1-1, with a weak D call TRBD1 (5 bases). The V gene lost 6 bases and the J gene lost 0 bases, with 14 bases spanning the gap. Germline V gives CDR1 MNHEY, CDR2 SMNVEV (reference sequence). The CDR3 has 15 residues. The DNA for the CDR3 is TGTGCCAGCAGAAGGACAACAGACATGAACACTGAAGCTTTCTTT. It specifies CASRRTTDMNTEAFF.

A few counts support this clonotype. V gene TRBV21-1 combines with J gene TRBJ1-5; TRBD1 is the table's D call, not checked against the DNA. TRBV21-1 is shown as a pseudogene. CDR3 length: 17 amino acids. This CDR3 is CASSSRGDSPTRQPQHF. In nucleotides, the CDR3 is TGTGCCAGCAGCTCCCGAGGGGACAGCCCTACAAGGCAGCCCCAGCATTTT.

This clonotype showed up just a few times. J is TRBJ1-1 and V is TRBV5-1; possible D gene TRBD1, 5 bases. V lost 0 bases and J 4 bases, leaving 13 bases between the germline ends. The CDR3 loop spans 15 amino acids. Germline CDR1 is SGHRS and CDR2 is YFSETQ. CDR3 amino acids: CASSLDPGGITEAFF. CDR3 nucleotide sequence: TGCGCCAGCAGCTTGGATCCCGGGGGGATCACTGAAGCTTTCTTT.

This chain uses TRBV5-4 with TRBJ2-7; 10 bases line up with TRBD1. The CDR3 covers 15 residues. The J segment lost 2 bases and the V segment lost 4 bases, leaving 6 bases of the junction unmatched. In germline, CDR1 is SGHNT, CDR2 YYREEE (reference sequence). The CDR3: CASSTGQGLPYEQYV. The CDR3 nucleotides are TGTGCCAGCAGCACGGGACAGGGGTTACCCTACGAGCAGTACGTC.

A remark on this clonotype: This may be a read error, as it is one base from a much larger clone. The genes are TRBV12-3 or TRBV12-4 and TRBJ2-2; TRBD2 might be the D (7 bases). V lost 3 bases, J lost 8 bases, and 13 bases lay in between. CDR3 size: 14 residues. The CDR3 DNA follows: TGTGCCAGCAGTTTCTTGGGGGGGCCAGGGGAGCTGTTTTTT. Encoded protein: CASSFLGGPGELFF.

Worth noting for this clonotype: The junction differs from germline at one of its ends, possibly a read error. CDR3 DNA: TGTGCCAGCAGCCAAGCCAGGGGGCCGCTGGACTTC. Residues: CASSQARGPLDF. This sequence joins TRBV3-1 and TRBJ2-4; 8 nucleotides agree with TRBD1. This CDR3 is built from 12 residues. Per germline, CDR1 LGHDT and CDR2 YNNKEL (reference sequence).

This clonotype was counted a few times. The CDR3 sequence is CASSLGRASTGELFF. CDR3 nucleotide sequence: TGCGCCAGCAGCTTGGGACGGGCGAGCACCGGGGAGCTGTTTTTT. This rearrangement joins TRBV5-1 to TRBJ2-2; D remains ambiguous. Trimming pared 0 bases from V and 4 bases from J, leaving 10 bases between. CDR3 length equals 15 residues. Per germline, CDR1 SGHRS and CDR2 YFSETQ. Drawing the rest from reference TRBV5-1 and TRBJ2-2, the complete variable domain is KAGVTQTPRYLIKTRGQQVTLSCSPISGHRSVSWYQQTPGQGLQFLFEYFSETQRNKGNFPGRFSGRQFSNSRSEMNVSTLELGDSALYLCASSLGRASTGELFFGEGSRLTVL.

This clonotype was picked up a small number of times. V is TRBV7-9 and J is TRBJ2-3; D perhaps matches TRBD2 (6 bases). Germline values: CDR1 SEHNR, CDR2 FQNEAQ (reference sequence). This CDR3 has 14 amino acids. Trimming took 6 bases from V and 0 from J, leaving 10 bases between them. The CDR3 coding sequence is TGTGCCAGCAGGCGGGGAGACAGCACAGATACGCAGTATTTT. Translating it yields CASRRGDSTDTQYF. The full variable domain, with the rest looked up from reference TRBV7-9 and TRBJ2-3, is DTGVSQNPRHKITKRGQNVTFRCDPISEHNRLYWYRQTLGQGPEFLTYFQNEAQLEKSRLLSDRFSAERPKGSFSTLEIQRTEQGDSAMYLCASRRGDSTDTQYFGPGTRLTVL.

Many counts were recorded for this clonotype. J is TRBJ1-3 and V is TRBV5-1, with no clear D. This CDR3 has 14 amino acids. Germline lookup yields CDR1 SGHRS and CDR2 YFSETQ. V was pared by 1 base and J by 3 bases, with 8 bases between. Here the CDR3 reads CASSLTNLGNTIYF. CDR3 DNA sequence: TGCGCCAGCAGCTTGACCAACCTTGGAAACACCATATATTTT.

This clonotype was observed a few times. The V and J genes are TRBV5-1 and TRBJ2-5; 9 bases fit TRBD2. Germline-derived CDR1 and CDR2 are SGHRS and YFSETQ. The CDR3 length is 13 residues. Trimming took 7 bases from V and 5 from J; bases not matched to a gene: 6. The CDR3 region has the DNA TGCGCCAGCTCACCTGCGGGGGGGGAGACCCAGTACTTC. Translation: CASSPAGGETQYF.

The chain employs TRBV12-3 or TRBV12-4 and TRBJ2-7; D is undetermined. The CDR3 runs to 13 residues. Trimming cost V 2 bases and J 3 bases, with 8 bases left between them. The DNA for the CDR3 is TGTGCCAGCAGTTTAAGACGCTACTACGAGCAGTACTTC. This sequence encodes CASSLRRYYEQYF.

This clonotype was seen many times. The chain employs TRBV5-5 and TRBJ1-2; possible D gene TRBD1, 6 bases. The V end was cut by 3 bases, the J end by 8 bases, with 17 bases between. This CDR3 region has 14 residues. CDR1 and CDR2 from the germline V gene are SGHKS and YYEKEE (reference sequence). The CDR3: CASSSEQGWRGYTF. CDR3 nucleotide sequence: TGTGCCAGCAGCTCGGAACAGGGATGGCGGGGCTACACCTTC.

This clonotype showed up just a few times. The DNA of the CDR3 is TGTGCCAGCAGCGTAGGCCCGGGCGCGGGTTTCCATAATTCACCCCTCCACTTT. Residues: CASSVGPGAGFHNSPLHF. V is TRBV9 and J is TRBJ1-6; no definite D call. This CDR3 is built from 18 residues. Germline lookup yields CDR1 SGDLS and CDR2 YYNGEE. Trimming removed 0 bases from V and 5 bases from J, with 18 bases in between.

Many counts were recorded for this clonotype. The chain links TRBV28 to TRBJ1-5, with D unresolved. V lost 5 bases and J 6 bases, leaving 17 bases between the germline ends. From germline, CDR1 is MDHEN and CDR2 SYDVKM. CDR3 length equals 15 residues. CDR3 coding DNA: TGTGCCAGCAGTAAGGTGAATATCGGCGGTCAGCCCCAGCATTTT. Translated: CASSKVNIGGQPQHF.

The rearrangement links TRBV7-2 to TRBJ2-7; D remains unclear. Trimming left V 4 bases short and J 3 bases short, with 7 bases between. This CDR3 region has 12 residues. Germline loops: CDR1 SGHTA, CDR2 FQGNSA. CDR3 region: CASSSTGYEQYV. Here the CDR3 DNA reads TGTGCCAGCAGCTCCACGGGCTACGAGCAGTACGTC.

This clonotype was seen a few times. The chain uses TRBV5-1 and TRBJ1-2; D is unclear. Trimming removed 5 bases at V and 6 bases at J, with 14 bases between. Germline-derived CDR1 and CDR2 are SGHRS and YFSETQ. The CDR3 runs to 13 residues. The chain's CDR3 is CASSGEGFNGYTF. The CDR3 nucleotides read TGCGCCAGCAGTGGTGAGGGATTTAATGGCTACACCTTC.

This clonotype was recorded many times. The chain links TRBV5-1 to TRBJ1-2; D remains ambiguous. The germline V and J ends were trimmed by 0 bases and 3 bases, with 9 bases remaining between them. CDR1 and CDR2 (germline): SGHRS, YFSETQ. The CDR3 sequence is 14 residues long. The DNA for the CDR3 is TGCGCCAGCAGCTTGGCCCACGGCGACTATGGCTACACCTTC. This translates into CASSLAHGDYGYTF.

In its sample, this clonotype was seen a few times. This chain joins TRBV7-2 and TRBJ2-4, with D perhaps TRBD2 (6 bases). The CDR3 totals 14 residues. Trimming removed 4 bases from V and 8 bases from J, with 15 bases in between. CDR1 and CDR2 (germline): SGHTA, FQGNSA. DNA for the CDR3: TGTGCCAGCAGCTCTAGGATAGGAGGGGACATTCAGTACTTC. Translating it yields CASSSRIGGDIQYF.

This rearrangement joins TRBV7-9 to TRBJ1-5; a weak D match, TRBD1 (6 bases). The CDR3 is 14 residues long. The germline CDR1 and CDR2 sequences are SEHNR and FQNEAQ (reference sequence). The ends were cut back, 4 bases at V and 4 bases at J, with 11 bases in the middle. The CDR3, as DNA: TGTGCCAGCAGCTCAGGGGACCCTAATCAGCCCCAGCATTTT. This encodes CASSSGDPNQPQHF.

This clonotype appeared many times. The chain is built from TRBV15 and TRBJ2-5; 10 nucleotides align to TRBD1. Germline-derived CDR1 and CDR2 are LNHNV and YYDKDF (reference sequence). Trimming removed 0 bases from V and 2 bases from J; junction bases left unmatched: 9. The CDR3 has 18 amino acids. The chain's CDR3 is CATSRDRAGQGSQETQYF. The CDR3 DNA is TGTGCCACCAGCAGAGACCGGGCGGGACAGGGGAGTCAAGAGACCCAGTACTTC.

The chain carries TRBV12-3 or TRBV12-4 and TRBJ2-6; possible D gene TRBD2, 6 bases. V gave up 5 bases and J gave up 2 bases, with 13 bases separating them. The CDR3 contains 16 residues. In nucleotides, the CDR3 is TGTGCCAGCAGTCCTGGAGGGAAGGCTGGGGCCAACGTCCTGACTTTC. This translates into CASSPGGKAGANVLTF.

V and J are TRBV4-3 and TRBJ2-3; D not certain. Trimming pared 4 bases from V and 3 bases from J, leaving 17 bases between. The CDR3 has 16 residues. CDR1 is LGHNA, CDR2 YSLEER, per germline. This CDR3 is CASSRASVGTTDTQYF. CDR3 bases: TGCGCCAGCAGCCGCGCTTCAGTGGGCACGACAGATACGCAGTATTTT.

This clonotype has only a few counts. Here the CDR3 DNA reads TGCAGCGTTGAGGCAGGGGGCTATGGCTACACCTTC. This gives the protein CSVEAGGYGYTF. The rearrangement joins TRBV29-1 to TRBJ1-2, with 7 nucleotides matching TRBD1. This CDR3 has 12 amino acids. The germline gives CDR1 SQVTM, CDR2 ANQGSEA. With V trimmed by 3 bases and J by 4 bases, 2 bases remained unmatched.

The CDR3 is CASSQEAPRQGSQPQHF. Here the CDR3 DNA reads TGCGCCAGCAGCCAAGAAGCCCCTCGACAGGGAAGTCAGCCCCAGCATTTT. The chain joins TRBV4-1 to TRBJ1-5; the match to TRBD1 covers 7 bases. The CDR3 sequence is 17 residues long. CDR1 is MGHRA, CDR2 YSYEKL, per germline. The trim removed 0 bases at V and 6 bases at J, leaving 11 bases unmatched.

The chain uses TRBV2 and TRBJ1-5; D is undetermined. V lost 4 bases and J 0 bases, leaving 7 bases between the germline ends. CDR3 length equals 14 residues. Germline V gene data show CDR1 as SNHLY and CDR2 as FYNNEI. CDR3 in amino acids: CASSAEYSNQPQHF. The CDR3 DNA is TGTGCCAGCAGTGCGGAGTATAGCAATCAGCCCCAGCATTTT.

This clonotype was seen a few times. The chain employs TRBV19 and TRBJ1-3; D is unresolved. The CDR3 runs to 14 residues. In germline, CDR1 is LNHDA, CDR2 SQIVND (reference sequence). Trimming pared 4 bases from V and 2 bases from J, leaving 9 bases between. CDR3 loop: CASSTQLAGNTIYF. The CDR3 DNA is TGTGCCAGTAGTACCCAATTGGCTGGAAACACCATATATTTT.

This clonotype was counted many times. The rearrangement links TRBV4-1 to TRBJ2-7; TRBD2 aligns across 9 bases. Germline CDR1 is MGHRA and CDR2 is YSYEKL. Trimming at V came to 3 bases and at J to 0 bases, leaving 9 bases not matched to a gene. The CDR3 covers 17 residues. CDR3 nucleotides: TGCGCCAGCAGCCACCTATTGACTAGCGGAAGCTCCTACGAGCAGTACTTC. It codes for CASSHLLTSGSSYEQYF.

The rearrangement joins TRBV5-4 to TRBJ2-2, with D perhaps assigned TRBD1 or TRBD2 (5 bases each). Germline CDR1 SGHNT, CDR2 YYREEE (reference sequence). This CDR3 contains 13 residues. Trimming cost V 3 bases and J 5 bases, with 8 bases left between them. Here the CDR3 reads CASSSRETGELFF. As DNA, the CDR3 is TGTGCCAGCAGCTCCAGGGAGACCGGGGAGCTGTTTTTT. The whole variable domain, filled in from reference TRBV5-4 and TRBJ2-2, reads ETGVTQSPTHLIKTRGQQVTLRCSSQSGHNTVSWYQQALGQGPQFIFQYYREEENGRGNFPPRFSGLQFPNYSSELNVNALELDDSALYLCASSSRETGELFFGEGSRLTVL.